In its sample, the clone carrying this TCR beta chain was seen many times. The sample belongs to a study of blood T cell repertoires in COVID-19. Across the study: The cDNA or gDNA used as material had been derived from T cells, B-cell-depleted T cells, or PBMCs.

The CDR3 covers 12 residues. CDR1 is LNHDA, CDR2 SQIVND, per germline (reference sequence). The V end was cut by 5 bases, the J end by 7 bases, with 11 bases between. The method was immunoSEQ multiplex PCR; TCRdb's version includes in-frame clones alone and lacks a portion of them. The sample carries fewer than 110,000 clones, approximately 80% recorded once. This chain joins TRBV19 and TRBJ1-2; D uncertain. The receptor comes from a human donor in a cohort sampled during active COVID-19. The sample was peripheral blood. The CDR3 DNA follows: TGTGCCAGTAGTTCTTCGGGATCTGGCTACACCTTC. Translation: CASSSSGSGYTF. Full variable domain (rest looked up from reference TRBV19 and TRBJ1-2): DGGITQSPKYLFRKEGQNVTLSCEQNLNHDAMYWYRQDPGQGLRLIYYSQIVNDFQKGDIAEGYSVSREKKESFPLTVTSAQKNPTAFYLCASSSSGSGYTFGSGTRLTVV.